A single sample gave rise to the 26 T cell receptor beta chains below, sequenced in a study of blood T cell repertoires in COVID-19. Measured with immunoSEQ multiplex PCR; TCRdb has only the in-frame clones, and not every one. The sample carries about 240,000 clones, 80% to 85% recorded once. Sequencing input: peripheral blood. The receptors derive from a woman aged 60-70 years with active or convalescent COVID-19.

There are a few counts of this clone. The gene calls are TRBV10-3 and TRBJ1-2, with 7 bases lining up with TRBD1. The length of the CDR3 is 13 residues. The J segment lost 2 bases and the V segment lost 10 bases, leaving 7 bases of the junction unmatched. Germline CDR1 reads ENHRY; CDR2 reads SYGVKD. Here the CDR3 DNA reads TGTGCCACTCGGGACAGCTCCAACTATGGCTACACCTTC. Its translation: CATRDSSNYGYTF.

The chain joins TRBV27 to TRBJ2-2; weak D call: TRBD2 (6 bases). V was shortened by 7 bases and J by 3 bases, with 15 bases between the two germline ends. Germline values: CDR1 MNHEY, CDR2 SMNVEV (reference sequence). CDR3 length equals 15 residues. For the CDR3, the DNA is TGTGCCAGCACCCCCAGGTGGGGGGACACCGGGGAGCTGTTTTTT. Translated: CASTPRWGDTGELFF.

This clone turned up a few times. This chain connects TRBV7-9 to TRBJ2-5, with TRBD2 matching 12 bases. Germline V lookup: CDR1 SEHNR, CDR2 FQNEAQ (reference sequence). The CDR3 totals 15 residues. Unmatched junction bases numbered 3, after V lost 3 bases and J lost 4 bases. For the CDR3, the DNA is TGTGCCAGCAGCTTTCTAGCGGGGGGGACAGAGACCCAGTACTTC. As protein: CASSFLAGGTETQYF.

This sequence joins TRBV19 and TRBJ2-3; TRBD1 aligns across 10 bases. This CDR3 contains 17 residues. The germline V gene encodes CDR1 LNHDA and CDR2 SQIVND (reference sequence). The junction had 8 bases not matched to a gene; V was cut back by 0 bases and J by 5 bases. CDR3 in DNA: TGTGCCAGTAGTATAGACGCACCGGGACAGGGGAGAGATACGCAGTATTTT. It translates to CASSIDAPGQGRDTQYF.

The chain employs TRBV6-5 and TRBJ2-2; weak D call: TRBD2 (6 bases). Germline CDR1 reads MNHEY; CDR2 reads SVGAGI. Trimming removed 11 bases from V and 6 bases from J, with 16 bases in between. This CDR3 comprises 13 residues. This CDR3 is CASRDSGPGELFF. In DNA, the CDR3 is TGTGCCTCCCGGGACTCGGGACCCGGGGAGCTGTTTTTT.

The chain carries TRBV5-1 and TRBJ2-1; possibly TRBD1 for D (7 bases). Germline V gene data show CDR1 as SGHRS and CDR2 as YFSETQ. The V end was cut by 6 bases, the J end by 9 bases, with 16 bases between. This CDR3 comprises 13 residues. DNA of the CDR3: TGCGCCAGCATCCCGCAGGGGGGTGGTGAGCAGTTCTTC. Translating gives CASIPQGGGEQFF.

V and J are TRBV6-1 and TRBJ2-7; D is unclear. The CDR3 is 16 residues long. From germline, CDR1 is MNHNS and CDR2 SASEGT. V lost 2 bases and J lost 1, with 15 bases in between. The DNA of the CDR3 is TGTGCCAGCAGTGAAACGCTTGGCCACGTGTCCTACGAGCAGTACTTC. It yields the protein CASSETLGHVSYEQYF.

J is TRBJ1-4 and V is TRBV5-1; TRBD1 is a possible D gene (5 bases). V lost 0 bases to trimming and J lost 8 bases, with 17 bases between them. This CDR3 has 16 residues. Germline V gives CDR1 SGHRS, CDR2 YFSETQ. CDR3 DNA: TGCGCCAGCAGCTTGGCCGGAGCAGGGCTGGAGGAAAAACTGTTTTTT. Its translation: CASSLAGAGLEEKLFF.

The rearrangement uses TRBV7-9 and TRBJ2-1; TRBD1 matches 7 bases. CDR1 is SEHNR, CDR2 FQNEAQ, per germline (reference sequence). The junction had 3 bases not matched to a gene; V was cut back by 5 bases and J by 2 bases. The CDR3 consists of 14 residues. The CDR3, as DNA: TGTGCCAGCAGCGAGGGACAGACCTACAATGAGCAGTTCTTC. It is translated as CASSEGQTYNEQFF.

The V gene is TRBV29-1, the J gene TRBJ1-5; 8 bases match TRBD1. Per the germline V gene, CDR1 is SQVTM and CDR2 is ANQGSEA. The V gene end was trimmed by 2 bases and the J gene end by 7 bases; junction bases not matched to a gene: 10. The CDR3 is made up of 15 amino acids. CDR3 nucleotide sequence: TGCAGCGTTGAAAGAGTGGGACAGGAAAAGCAGCCCCAGCATTTT. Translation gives CSVERVGQEKQPQHF.

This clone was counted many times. CDR3 region: CASSPGGPLLNEQFF. DNA for the CDR3: TGTGCCAGCAGCCCCGGGGGGCCCCTCTTGAATGAGCAGTTCTTC. The chain is built from TRBV3-1 (or the pseudogene TRBV3-2) and TRBJ2-1; D might be TRBD2 (7 bases). Trimming removed 4 bases at V and 7 bases at J, with 17 bases between. CDR3 length equals 15 residues. Germline CDR1 reads LGHDT; CDR2 reads YNNKEL (reference sequence).

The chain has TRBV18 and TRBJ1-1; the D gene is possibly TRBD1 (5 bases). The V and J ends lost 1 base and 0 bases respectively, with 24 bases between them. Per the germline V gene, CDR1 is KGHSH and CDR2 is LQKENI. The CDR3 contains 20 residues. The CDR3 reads CASSPLTMSGDRSMNTEAFF. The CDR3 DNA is TGTGCCAGCTCACCACTTACAATGTCGGGGGATCGATCCATGAACACTGAAGCTTTCTTT.

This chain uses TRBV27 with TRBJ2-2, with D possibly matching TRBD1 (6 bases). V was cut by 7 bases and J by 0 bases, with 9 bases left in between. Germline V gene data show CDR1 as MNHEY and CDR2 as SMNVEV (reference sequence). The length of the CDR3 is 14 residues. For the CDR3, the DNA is TGTGCCAGCACCCCAGGGGCGAACACCGGGGAGCTGTTTTTT. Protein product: CASTPGANTGELFF.

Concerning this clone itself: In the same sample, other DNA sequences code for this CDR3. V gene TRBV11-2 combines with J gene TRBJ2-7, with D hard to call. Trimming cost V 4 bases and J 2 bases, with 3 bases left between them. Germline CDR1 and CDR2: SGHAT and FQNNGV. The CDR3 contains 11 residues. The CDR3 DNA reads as TGTGCCAGCAGCTCTGCCTACGAGCAGTACTTC. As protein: CASSSAYEQYF. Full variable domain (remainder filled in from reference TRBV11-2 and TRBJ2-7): EAGVAQSPRYKIIEKRQSVAFWCNPISGHATLYWYQQILGQGPKLLIQFQNNGVVDDSQLPKDRFSAERLKGVDSTLKIQPAKLEDSAVYLCASSSAYEQYFGPGTRLTVT.

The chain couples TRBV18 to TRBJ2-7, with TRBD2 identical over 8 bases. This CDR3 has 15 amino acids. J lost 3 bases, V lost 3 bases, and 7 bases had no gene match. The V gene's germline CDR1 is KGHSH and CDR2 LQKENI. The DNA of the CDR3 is TGTGCCAGCTCACCCCCTAGCGGGTCGCTCTACGAGCAGTACTTC. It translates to CASSPPSGSLYEQYF.

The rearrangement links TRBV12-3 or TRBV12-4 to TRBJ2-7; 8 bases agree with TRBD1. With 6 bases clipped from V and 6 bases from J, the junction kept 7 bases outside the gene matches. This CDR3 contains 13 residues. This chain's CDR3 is CASRVQGAGEQYF. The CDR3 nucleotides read TGTGCCAGCAGGGTCCAGGGGGCTGGCGAGCAGTACTTC.

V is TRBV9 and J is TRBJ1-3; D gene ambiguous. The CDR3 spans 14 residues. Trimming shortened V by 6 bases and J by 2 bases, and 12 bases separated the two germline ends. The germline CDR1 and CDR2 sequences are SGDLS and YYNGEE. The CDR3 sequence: CASNAQPAGNTIYF. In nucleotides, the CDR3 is TGTGCCAGCAACGCACAGCCCGCTGGAAACACCATATATTTT.

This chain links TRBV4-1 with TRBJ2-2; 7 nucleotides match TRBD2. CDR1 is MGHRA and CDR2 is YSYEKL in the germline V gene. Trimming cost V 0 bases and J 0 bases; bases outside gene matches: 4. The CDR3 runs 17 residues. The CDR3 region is CASSQDRGDPNTGELFF. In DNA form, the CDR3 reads TGCGCCAGCAGCCAAGATCGGGGGGACCCGAACACCGGGGAGCTGTTTTTT.

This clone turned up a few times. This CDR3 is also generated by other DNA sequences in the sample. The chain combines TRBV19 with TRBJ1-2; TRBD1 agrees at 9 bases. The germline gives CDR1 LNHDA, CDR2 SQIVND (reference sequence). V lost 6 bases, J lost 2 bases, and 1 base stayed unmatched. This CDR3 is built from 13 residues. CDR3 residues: CASRGTGNYGYTF. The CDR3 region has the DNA TGTGCCAGTAGGGGGACAGGGAACTATGGCTACACCTTC. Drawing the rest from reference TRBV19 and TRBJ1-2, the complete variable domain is DGGITQSPKYLFRKEGQNVTLSCEQNLNHDAMYWYRQDPGQGLRLIYYSQIVNDFQKGDIAEGYSVSREKKESFPLTVTSAQKNPTAFYLCASRGTGNYGYTFGSGTRLTVV.

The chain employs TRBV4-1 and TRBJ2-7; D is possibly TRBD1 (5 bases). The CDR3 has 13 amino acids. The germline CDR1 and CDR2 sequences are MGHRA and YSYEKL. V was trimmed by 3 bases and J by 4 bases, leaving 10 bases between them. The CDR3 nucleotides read TGCGCCAGCAGCCACCAGACAGCGTACGAGCAGTACTTC. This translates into CASSHQTAYEQYF.

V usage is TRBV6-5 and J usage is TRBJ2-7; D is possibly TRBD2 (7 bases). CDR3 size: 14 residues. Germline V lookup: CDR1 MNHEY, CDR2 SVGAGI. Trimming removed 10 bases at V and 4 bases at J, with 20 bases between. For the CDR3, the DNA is TGTGCCACCCTTAAGGGGGGGGATCGGTACGAGCAGTACTTC. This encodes CATLKGGDRYEQYF.

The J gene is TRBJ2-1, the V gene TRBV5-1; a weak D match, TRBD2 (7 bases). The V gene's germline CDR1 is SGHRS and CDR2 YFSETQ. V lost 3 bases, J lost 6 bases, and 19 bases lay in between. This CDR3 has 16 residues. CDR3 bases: TGCGCCAGCAGCTCTTCAATGGGGGGGCCGGGCAATGAGCAGTTCTTC. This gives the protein CASSSSMGGPGNEQFF.

In DNA form, the CDR3 reads TGTGCCAGCACCTTACAGGGGGCGTCCTACGAGCAGTACTTC. Its translation is CASTLQGASYEQYF. The chain combines TRBV6-5 with TRBJ2-7; 9 bases align to TRBD1. This CDR3 has 14 residues. V dropped 7 bases and J dropped 1; count of bases not matched to a gene: 5. The V gene's germline CDR1 is MNHEY and CDR2 SVGAGI.

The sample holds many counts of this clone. The CDR3 loop is CASSYSGQGGNTIYF. CDR3 DNA: TGTGCCAGCAGTTACTCGGGCCAGGGAGGAAACACCATATATTTT. This chain links TRBV6-5 with TRBJ1-3; maybe TRBD1 (5 bases). The germline CDR1 and CDR2 sequences are MNHEY and SVGAGI. V shed 0 bases and J shed 4 bases, with 10 bases lying between them. This CDR3 spans 15 amino acids.

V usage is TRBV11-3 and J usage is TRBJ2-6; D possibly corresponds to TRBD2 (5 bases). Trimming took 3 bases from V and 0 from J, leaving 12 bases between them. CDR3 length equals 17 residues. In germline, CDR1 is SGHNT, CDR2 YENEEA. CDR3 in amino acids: CASSFQDLNSGANVLTF. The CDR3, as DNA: TGTGCCAGCAGCTTCCAGGACTTAAACTCTGGGGCCAACGTCCTGACTTTC.

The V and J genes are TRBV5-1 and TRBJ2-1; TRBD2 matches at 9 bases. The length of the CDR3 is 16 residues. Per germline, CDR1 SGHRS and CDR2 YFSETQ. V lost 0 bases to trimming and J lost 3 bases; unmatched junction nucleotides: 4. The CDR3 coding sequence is TGCGCCAGCAGCTTGGGTGTTAGCGGGGGCTACAATGAGCAGTTCTTC. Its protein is CASSLGVSGGYNEQFF.